The present T cell receptor beta chain was sequenced within a study of identifying expanded T cells in peripheral blood. Healthy donors had no documented immune events, such as infections, while sampled. Regarding this clone: Its target is not known.

Some clones are missing from TCRdb's copy, which holds only in-frame ones; the method was immunoSEQ multiplex PCR. The sample consists of over 100,000 clones, 88% of them appearing once. Broader study findings: Variance in clone template counts between two-week samples significantly increased with total template count across all healthy donors. Technical replicates showed about 1.2 changed clones; about 2 weeks 15 to 20; four weeks 19.

CDR3 size: 17 residues. Germline CDR1 is SGHTA and CDR2 is FQGTGA. V trimming: 1 base; J trimming: 1 base; junction bases outside the gene matches: 5. The sequence came from a person between 18 and 75 years old in good health. This chain uses TRBV7-3 with TRBJ2-2; 8 bases fit TRBD1. The specimen sequenced was blood. For the CDR3, the DNA is TGTGCCAGCAGCTTAATGTCAGGGGGCGTGAACACCGGGGAGCTGTTTTTT. Translated: CASSLMSGGVNTGELFF.